These 27 T cell receptor beta chains originate from one sample sequenced in a study of T cells in Graves' hyperthyroidism and ophthalmopathy. Amplified TCR beta CDR3 regions derived from RNA transcripts. During a first-round RT-PCR of the TCR CDR3, the HTBI primer set was used. Using its own MiXCR run on the multiplex PCR reads, TCRdb lists one record per CDR3 protein. The sample includes around 420,000 distinct CDR3 sequences, approximately 14% of them seen just once. The specimen was blood. These receptor sequences come from a young woman with Graves' hyperthyroidism.

The genes are TRBV20-1 and TRBJ2-5; 9 nucleotides line up with TRBD1. J lost 4 bases, V lost 0 bases, and 9 bases had no gene match. Per germline, CDR1 DFQATT and CDR2 SNEGSKA (reference sequence). The CDR3 runs to 16 residues. In nucleotides, the CDR3 is TGCAGTGCTAGAGACCCCTTAACAGGGGGCGGAGAGACCCAGTACTTC. This sequence encodes CSARDPLTGGGETQYF.

This clonotype was picked up many times. This chain connects TRBV28 to TRBJ2-7; possible D gene TRBD2, 5 bases. The CDR3 extends over 11 amino acids. The germline gives CDR1 MDHEN, CDR2 SYDVKM. V dropped 10 bases and J dropped 4 bases, with 11 bases sitting between them. In nucleotides, the CDR3 is TGTGCCATTAGCGAGCGGTACGAGCAGTACTTC. This sequence encodes CAISERYEQYF.

This clonotype occurred a few times. The chain combines TRBV3-1 with TRBJ2-1; TRBD2 aligns across 7 bases. V was clipped by 0 bases and J by 3 bases; unmatched bases: 11. CDR1 and CDR2 from the germline V gene are LGHDT and YNNKEL (reference sequence). The CDR3 spans 18 residues. The CDR3 DNA reads TGTGCCAGCAGCCAAGAGGGATTCGGCGGGGGAAACTACAATGAGCAGTTCTTC. This gives the protein CASSQEGFGGGNYNEQFF.

In this sample, this clonotype turned up many times. This sequence joins TRBV7-2 and TRBJ1-1; no definite D call. The V and J ends lost 0 bases and 4 bases respectively, with 9 bases between them. The germline CDR1 and CDR2 sequences are SGHTA and FQGNSA. CDR3 length: 14 residues. DNA for the CDR3: TGTGCCAGCAGCTTAGCGTTGCGGAGCACTGAAGCTTTCTTT. Translated: CASSLALRSTEAFF.

This chain connects TRBV6-1 to TRBJ1-5; D call uncertain. V lost 1 base, J lost 7 bases, and 26 bases lay in between. Germline V gene lookup returns CDR1 MNHNS and CDR2 SASEGT. The CDR3 extends over 19 amino acids. The CDR3 protein is CASSEDPPGLRDLRQPQHF. DNA for the CDR3: TGTGCCAGCAGTGAAGATCCCCCAGGTTTGAGGGATCTACGGCAGCCCCAGCATTTT.

This chain joins TRBV7-6 and TRBJ1-6, with D perhaps matching TRBD1 (6 bases). Looked up from germline, CDR1 is SGHVS and CDR2 is FNYEAQ. CDR3 length: 14 residues. V was pared by 6 bases and J by 5 bases, with 11 bases between. The CDR3 here is CASRADSDNSPLHF. The DNA for the CDR3 is TGTGCCAGCAGGGCGGACAGCGATAATTCACCCCTCCACTTT.

This clonotype occurred many times. The chain is built from TRBV20-1 and TRBJ2-5; a weak D match, TRBD1 (7 bases). The CDR3 loop spans 15 amino acids. V dropped 6 bases and J dropped 6 bases, with 23 bases sitting between them. From germline, CDR1 is DFQATT and CDR2 SNEGSKA (reference sequence). This chain's CDR3 is CSALEGAMTAKTQYF. CDR3 bases: TGCAGTGCCCTGGAGGGGGCGATGACAGCGAAGACCCAGTACTTC.

This clonotype appeared a few times. J is TRBJ2-1 and V is TRBV4-1; D may be TRBD1 (5 bases). Trimming cost V 3 bases and J 6 bases, with 12 bases left between them. The CDR3 spans 14 residues. CDR1 and CDR2 from the germline V gene are MGHRA and YSYEKL. The CDR3 coding sequence is TGCGCCAGCAGCCAGGTACAGGTGAGCAATGAGCAGTTCTTC. It specifies CASSQVQVSNEQFF.

Details on this clonotype: A much larger clone differs by one base, so this may be a read error. The rearrangement uses TRBV6-1 and TRBJ2-1; D possibly corresponds to TRBD2 (6 bases). Germline lookup yields CDR1 MNHNS and CDR2 SASEGT. The length of the CDR3 is 15 residues. The CDR3 region has the DNA TGTACCAGCAGCTTGATCGGGAGTGGGTTACATGAGCAGTTCTTC. It encodes CTSSLIGSGLHEQFF.

Ten or more counts support this clonotype. The chain carries TRBV6-5 and TRBJ1-6, with a weak D call TRBD1 (6 bases). The CDR3 is made up of 18 amino acids. V dropped 1 base and J dropped 0 bases, with 13 bases sitting between them. Germline CDR1 reads MNHEY; CDR2 reads SVGAGI. The CDR3 coding sequence is TGTGCCAGCAGTTACTTTGGGACACCTTCCTCCTATAATTCACCCCTCCACTTT. Translation: CASSYFGTPSSYNSPLHF.

The table lists this clonotype with a few counts. The chain is built from TRBV28 and TRBJ1-2, with D perhaps matching TRBD1 (6 bases). CDR1 and CDR2 (germline): MDHEN, SYDVKM. V was shortened by 5 bases and J by 8 bases, with 12 bases between the two germline ends. The CDR3 has 12 amino acids. For the CDR3, the DNA is TGTGCCAGCAGTAGACAGGTCGGGGGCTACACCTTC. Translated, it gives CASSRQVGGYTF.

This clonotype was detected only a few times. The CDR3 bases are TGTGCCAGCAGCGCGGAACGGGGGCTTGGTTTCTATGGCTACACCTTC. Translation: CASSAERGLGFYGYTF. The rearrangement uses TRBV9 and TRBJ1-2, with D possibly TRBD1 on 6 matching bases. The CDR3 sequence is 16 residues long. From germline, CDR1 is SGDLS and CDR2 YYNGEE. Trimming took 3 bases from V and 4 from J, leaving 19 bases between them. The full variable domain, in which reference TRBV9 and TRBJ1-2 provide the parts outside the CDR3, is DSGVTQTPKHLITATGQRVTLRCSPRSGDLSVYWYQQSLDQGLQFLIQYYNGEERAKGNILERFSAQQFPDLHSELNLSSLELGDSALYFCASSAERGLGFYGYTFGSGTRLTVV.

This clonotype was seen many times. The rearrangement uses TRBV6-2 or TRBV6-3 and TRBJ2-2, with D possibly TRBD1 on 6 matching bases. The V and J ends lost 7 bases and 6 bases respectively, with 15 bases between them. This CDR3 is built from 14 residues. Per germline, CDR1 MNHEY and CDR2 SVGEGT. The CDR3 is CASTRGTWSGELFF. CDR3 coding DNA: TGTGCCAGCACTAGGGGGACGTGGTCCGGGGAGCTGTTTTTT.

This clonotype was counted many times. V gene TRBV2 combines with J gene TRBJ2-1; 9 nucleotides match TRBD1. J gave up 2 bases and V 3 bases, and 8 bases lay outside the gene matches. From germline, CDR1 is SNHLY and CDR2 FYNNEI. This CDR3 is built from 17 residues. The CDR3 sequence: CASSDLGQGTAYNEQFF. In DNA, the CDR3 is TGTGCCAGCAGTGACTTGGGACAGGGAACGGCCTACAATGAGCAGTTCTTC.

This clonotype was seen at least ten times. The V gene is TRBV20-1, the J gene TRBJ1-1, with 8 positions matching TRBD1. V gave up 1 base and J gave up 1 base; unmatched junction bases: 11. Germline V gene data show CDR1 as DFQATT and CDR2 as SNEGSKA (reference sequence). The CDR3 is 17 residues long. The DNA for the CDR3 is TGCAGTGCTAGAGGTGAGGGGGCAGGGGGCTCGAACACTGAAGCTTTCTTT. Translating gives CSARGEGAGGSNTEAFF.

This clonotype came up many times. This chain uses TRBV27 with TRBJ1-6; possible D gene TRBD1, 6 bases. This CDR3 has 16 residues. The germline CDR1 and CDR2 sequences are MNHEY and SMNVEV (reference sequence). Deletions cut 3 bases from V and 4 bases from J, with 13 bases between. The CDR3 protein is CASSFHGQPYNSPLHF. The CDR3 DNA sequence: TGTGCCAGCAGTTTCCACGGACAGCCTTATAATTCACCCCTCCACTTT.

This clonotype was counted only a few times. The V call is TRBV6-1, the J call TRBJ1-3; TRBD1 might be the D (5 bases). CDR3 length: 16 residues. V gave up 7 bases and J gave up 2 bases, with 18 bases separating them. From germline, CDR1 is MNHNS and CDR2 SASEGT. In nucleotides, the CDR3 is TGTGCCAGCACCCGGAATCGAGGGGCTCCTGGAAACACCATATATTTT. Amino acids: CASTRNRGAPGNTIYF.

CDR3 DNA sequence: TGTGCCAGCAGCCCACAGGGTCGGGGAAACACTGAAGCTTTCTTT. Its protein is CASSPQGRGNTEAFF. The genes are TRBV9 and TRBJ1-1; tentatively, D is TRBD1 (6 bases). The V gene lost 4 bases and the J gene lost 2 bases, with 15 bases spanning the gap. The CDR3 has 15 residues. The V gene's germline CDR1 is SGDLS and CDR2 YYNGEE.

Worth noting for this clonotype: A much more abundant neighbour one base away suggests this may be a read error. It is likely a read error, because the conserved phenylalanine at the end of the CDR3 is missing. The rearrangement joins TRBV18 to TRBJ2-7; 9 nucleotides align to TRBD2. Germline V gene data show CDR1 as KGHSH and CDR2 as LQKENI. J gave up 3 bases and V 4 bases, and 13 bases lay outside the gene matches. The CDR3 is 17 residues long. Here the CDR3 reads CASSLYALAGTFYEQYL. The CDR3 DNA reads as TGTGCCAGCTCACTCTACGCGCTAGCGGGAACCTTCTACGAGCAGTACCTC.

In its sample, this clonotype was seen many times. The chain recombines TRBV18 with TRBJ1-5; TRBD1 might be the D (6 bases). V shed 2 bases and J shed 1 base, with 15 bases lying between them. The CDR3 sequence is 17 residues long. CDR1 and CDR2 from the germline V gene are KGHSH and LQKENI. This CDR3 is CASSPSMTGQSNQPQHF. CDR3 DNA: TGTGCCAGCTCACCATCAATGACAGGTCAGAGCAATCAGCCCCAGCATTTT. Variable domain in full (rest from reference TRBV18 and TRBJ1-5): NAGVMQNPRHLVRRRGQEARLRCSPMKGHSHVYWYRQLPEEGLKFMVYLQKENIIDESGMPKERFSAEFPKEGPSILRIQQVVRGDSAAYFCASSPSMTGQSNQPQHFGDGTRLSIL.

V is TRBV4-2 and J is TRBJ1-1, with 7 bases aligning to TRBD1. This CDR3 comprises 15 residues. V was clipped by 5 bases and J by 5 bases; unmatched bases: 11. Per germline, CDR1 LGHNA and CDR2 YNFKEQ. The CDR3 DNA follows: TGTGCCAGCAGCGGAACCAGGGGGGGCGGGACTGAAGCTTTCTTT. Amino acid sequence: CASSGTRGGGTEAFF.

This clonotype has more than one count but fewer than ten. The chain recombines TRBV5-1 with TRBJ2-5, with 7 bases aligning to TRBD2. CDR1 is SGHRS and CDR2 is YFSETQ in the germline V gene. This CDR3 has 15 residues. Unmatched junction bases numbered 9, after V lost 3 bases and J lost 4 bases. The DNA of the CDR3 is TGCGCCAGCAGCTCTTCTAGCGGCCGCGTAGAGACCCAGTACTTC. Protein: CASSSSSGRVETQYF.

V usage is TRBV19 and J usage is TRBJ2-2, with TRBD1 matching 8 bases. Germline V lookup: CDR1 LNHDA, CDR2 SQIVND (reference sequence). Trimming removed 3 bases from V and 2 bases from J; junction bases left unmatched: 17. This CDR3 spans 20 amino acids. This chain's CDR3 is CASSIIKDRVLDHNTGELFF. The CDR3 nucleotides read TGTGCCAGTAGTATTATCAAGGACAGGGTTTTAGACCATAACACCGGGGAGCTGTTTTTT.

There are many counts of this clonotype. The chain combines TRBV3-1 with TRBJ1-1; unclear D gene. The CDR3 length is 12 residues. The germline V gene has CDR1 LGHDT and CDR2 YNNKEL (reference sequence). Trimming shortened V by 4 bases and J by 7 bases, and 10 bases separated the two germline ends. CDR3 sequence: CASSLGPSEAFF. Here the CDR3 DNA reads TGTGCCAGCAGCCTCGGGCCGAGTGAAGCTTTCTTT.

The table lists this clonotype with many counts. V and J are TRBV6-2 or TRBV6-3 and TRBJ1-1; 8 nucleotides align to TRBD1. The germline gives CDR1 MNHEY, CDR2 SVGEGT. V shed 4 bases and J 1 base; nucleotides not matched to a gene: 17. This CDR3 region has 19 residues. This chain's CDR3 is CASSFPAGGLRLRNTEAFF. The DNA of the CDR3 is TGTGCCAGCAGTTTCCCTGCAGGGGGCCTAAGATTGAGGAACACTGAAGCTTTCTTT.

The CDR3 region is CASSVESGELSDTQYF. In DNA, the CDR3 is TGTGCCAGCAGCGTAGAAAGCGGGGAACTTTCAGATACGCAGTATTTT. The chain combines TRBV9 with TRBJ2-3, with 7 bases lining up with TRBD2. The CDR3 sequence is 16 residues long. CDR1 and CDR2 (germline): SGDLS, YYNGEE. After removal of 0 bases from V and 4 bases from J, the junction contained 8 bases not matched to a gene.

The chain combines TRBV6-1 with TRBJ2-2; 8 bases are a match to TRBD2. The V and J ends lost 7 bases and 5 bases, in that order; junction bases with no gene match: 18. The CDR3 is 18 amino acids. In germline, CDR1 is MNHNS, CDR2 SASEGT. CDR3 region: CASIALAGRAIRTGELFF. The CDR3 coding sequence is TGTGCCAGCATAGCCTTAGCGGGGAGGGCCATTAGAACCGGGGAGCTGTTTTTT.